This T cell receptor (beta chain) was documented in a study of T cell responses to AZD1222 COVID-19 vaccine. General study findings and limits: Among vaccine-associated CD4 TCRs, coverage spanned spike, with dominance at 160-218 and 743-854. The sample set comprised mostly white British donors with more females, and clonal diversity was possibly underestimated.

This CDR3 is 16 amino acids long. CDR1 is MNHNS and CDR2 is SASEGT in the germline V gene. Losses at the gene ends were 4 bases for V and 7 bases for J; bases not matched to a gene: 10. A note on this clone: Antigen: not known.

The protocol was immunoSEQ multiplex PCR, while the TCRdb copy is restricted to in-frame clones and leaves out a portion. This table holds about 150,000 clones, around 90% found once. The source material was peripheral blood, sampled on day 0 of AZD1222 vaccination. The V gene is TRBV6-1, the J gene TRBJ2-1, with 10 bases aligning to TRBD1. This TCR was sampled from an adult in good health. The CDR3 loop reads CASSGRDRGLLNEQFF. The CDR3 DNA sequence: TGTGCCAGCAGTGGCCGGGACAGGGGACTCCTTAATGAGCAGTTCTTC.